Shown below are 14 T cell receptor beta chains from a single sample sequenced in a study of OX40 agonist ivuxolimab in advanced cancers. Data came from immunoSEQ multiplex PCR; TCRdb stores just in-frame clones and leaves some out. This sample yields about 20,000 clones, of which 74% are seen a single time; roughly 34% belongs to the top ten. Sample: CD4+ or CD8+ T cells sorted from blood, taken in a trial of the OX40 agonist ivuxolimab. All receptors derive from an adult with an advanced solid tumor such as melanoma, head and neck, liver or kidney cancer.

For the CDR3, the DNA is TGTGCCAGCATGAACAGCGGATACTACAATGAGCAGTTCTTC. It codes for CASMNSGYYNEQFF. The chain is built from TRBV28 and TRBJ2-1; possibly TRBD2 for D (5 bases). Between the trimmed V and J ends, which lost 7 bases and 3 bases, there was a span of 13 bases. The germline CDR1 and CDR2 sequences are MDHEN and SYDVKM. The length of the CDR3 is 14 residues.

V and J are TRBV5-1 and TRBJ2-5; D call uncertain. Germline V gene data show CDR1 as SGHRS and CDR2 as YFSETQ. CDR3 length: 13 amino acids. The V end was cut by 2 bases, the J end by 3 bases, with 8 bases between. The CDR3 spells CASSFQTEETQYF. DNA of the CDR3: TGCGCCAGCAGCTTTCAGACGGAAGAGACCCAGTACTTC.

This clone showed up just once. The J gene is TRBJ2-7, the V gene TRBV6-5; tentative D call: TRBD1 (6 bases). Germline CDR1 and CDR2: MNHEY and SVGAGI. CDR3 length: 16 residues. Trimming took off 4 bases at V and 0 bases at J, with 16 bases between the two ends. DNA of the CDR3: TGTGCCAGCAGTTTAGACAGGCCCCCTAGCTCCTACGAGCAGTACTTC. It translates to CASSLDRPPSSYEQYF.

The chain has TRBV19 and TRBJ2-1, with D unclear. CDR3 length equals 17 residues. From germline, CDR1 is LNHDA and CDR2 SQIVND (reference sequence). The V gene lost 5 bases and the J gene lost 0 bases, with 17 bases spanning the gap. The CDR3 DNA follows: TGTGCCAGTAGTCGGAACGGACGGCTCAGCTCCTACAATGAGCAGTTCTTC. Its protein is CASSRNGRLSSYNEQFF.

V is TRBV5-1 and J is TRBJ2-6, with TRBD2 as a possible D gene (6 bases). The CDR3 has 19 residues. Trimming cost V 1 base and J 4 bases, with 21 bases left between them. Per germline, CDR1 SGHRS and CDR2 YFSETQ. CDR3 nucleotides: TGCGCCAGCAGCTTGATACAACAGTCAGTAGCGGCCGGGGCCAACGTCCTGACTTTC. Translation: CASSLIQQSVAAGANVLTF.

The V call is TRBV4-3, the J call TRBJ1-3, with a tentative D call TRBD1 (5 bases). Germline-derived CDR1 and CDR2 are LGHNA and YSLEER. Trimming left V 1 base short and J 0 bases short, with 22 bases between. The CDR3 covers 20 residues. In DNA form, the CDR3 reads TGCGCCAGCAGCCAAGTCGCCATTAACGATGGGGCCCTCTCTGGAAACACCATATATTTT. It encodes CASSQVAINDGALSGNTIYF.

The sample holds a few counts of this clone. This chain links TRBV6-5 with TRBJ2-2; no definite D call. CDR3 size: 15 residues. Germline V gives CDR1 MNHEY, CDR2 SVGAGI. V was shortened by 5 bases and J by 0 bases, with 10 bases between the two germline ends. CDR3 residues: CASSPDGPNTGELFF. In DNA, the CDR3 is TGTGCCAGCAGTCCGGACGGCCCGAACACCGGGGAGCTGTTTTTT.

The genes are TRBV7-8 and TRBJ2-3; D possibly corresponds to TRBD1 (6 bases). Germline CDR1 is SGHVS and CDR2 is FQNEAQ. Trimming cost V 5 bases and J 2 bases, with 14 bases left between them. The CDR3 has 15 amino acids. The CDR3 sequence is CASSGRDINTDTQYF. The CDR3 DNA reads TGTGCCAGCAGCGGCCGGGACATAAACACAGATACGCAGTATTTT.

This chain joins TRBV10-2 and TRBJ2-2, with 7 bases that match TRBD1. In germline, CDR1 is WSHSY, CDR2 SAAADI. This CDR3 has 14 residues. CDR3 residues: CATVGQVNTGELFF. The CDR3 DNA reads TGCGCAACCGTAGGACAGGTGAACACCGGGGAGCTGTTTTTT.

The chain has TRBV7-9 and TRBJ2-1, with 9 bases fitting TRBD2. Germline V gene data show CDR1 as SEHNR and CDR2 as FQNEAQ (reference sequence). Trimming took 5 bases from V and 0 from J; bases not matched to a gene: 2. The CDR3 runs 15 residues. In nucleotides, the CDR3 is TGTGCCAGCAGCCCTAGCGGGATCTCCTACAATGAGCAGTTCTTC. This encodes CASSPSGISYNEQFF. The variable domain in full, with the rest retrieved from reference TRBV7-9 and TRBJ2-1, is DTGVSQNPRHKITKRGQNVTFRCDPISEHNRLYWYRQTLGQGPEFLTYFQNEAQLEKSRLLSDRFSAERPKGSFSTLEIQRTEQGDSAMYLCASSPSGISYNEQFFGPGTRLTVL.

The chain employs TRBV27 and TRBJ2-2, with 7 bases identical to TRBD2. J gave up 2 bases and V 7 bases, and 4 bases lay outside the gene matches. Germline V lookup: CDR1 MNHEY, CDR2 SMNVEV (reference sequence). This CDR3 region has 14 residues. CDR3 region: CASNWGGNTGELFF. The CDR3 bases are TGTGCCAGCAATTGGGGGGGAAACACCGGGGAGCTGTTTTTT.

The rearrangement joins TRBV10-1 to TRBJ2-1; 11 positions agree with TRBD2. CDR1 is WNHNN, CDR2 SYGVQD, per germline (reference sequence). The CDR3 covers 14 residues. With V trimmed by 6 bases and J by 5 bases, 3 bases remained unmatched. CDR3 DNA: TGCGCCAGCAGACCGGGACTAGCGGACAATGAGCAGTTCTTC. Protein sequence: CASRPGLADNEQFF.

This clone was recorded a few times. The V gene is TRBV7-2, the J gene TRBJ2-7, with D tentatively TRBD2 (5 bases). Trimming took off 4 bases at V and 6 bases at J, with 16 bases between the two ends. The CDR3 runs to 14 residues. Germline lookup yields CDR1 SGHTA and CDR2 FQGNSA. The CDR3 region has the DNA TGTGCCAGCAGCTCTCTGGCTAGCTCTCGCGAGCAGTACTTC. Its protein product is CASSSLASSREQYF.

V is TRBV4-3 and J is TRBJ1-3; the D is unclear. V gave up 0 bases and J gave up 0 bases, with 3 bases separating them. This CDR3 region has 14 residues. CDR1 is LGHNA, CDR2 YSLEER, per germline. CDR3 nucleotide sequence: TGCGCCAGCAGCCAAGACGGCTCTGGAAACACCATATATTTT. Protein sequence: CASSQDGSGNTIYF.